This T cell receptor (beta chain) came from a study of pediatric ulcerative colitis. Background on the study: Disease was pancolitis in several and left-sided in two, histology-confirmed. Study results and limitations: Clonal expansions reduced rectal repertoire diversity in acute severe colitis.

Sequencing depth was up to 500,000 reads per sample. Measured with immunoSEQ multiplex PCR; TCRdb has only the in-frame clones, and not every one. The repertoire holds some 25,000 clones, approximately 71% seen once, with approximately 8% in the top ten. In regard to this clone: What it binds is not known.

Rectal tissue came from one to two pinch biopsies taken at colonoscopy. Ulcerative colitis patients received no immunosuppressive medication before the diagnostic colonoscopy. The source of this sequence is a boy aged 5-17 years with severe ulcerative colitis. Sequenced input: gut tissue.

This chain's CDR3 is CASSQTGSPLHF. Here the CDR3 DNA reads TGTGCCAGCAGTCAGACTGGGTCACCCCTCCACTTT. V and J are TRBV6-5 and TRBJ1-6; D is unclear. The V end lost 5 bases, the J end lost 10 bases, and 9 bases lay between the germline ends. The CDR3 totals 12 residues. The germline V gene encodes CDR1 MNHEY and CDR2 SVGAGI.